A selection of T cell receptor beta chains follows, all from one sample in a study of cytomegalovirus exposure and HLA in healthy donors. This table comes from immunoSEQ multiplex PCR, and its TCRdb copy is limited to in-frame clones, with some not included. The data show some 150,000 clones, with roughly 80% seen just once and around 7% held by the top ten. The sequencing sample was made of PBMCs. All receptors derive from a woman aged 45-65 years in good health and CMV-seropositive. Each CDR3 is given without its conserved first and last residue.

ASSEVWVSGTEAF	TRBV6-1
ASSLDSPRTGSYEQY	TRBV7-9
ATKAGTYEQY	TRBV10-3
SVEERRGRGYT	TRBV29-1
SAYRNTEAF	TRBV20-1
ASSPGKNTEAF	TRBV6-1
ASSRGTSGQETQY	TRBV6-5
ASSLGAGGGQGHNEQF	TRBV28
ASRLTNPGTGWFTGELF	TRBV7-9
ASSQDFRGYANTGELF	TRBV14
ASSQDRASGNQPQH	TRBV4-2
ASSIYSGQGEAPLH	TRBV19
ASSLANGANVLT	TRBV5-1
ASMGQGRTLAKNIQY	TRBV19
ASSDSYGELF	TRBV5-1
ASSLELAGSSYNEQF	TRBV5-8
ASRPGTAEQY	TRBV6-6
ASSLGPTGPYEQY	TRBV13
ASSSGSGANVLT	TRBV6-1
ASSLHISLGGVQTQY	TRBV7-2
ASSPGPGVLT	TRBV5-6
ASGLGQGADTQY	TRBV12-5
ASSSPDRTGGEAF	TRBV6-5
ASSHGQGGTEAF	TRBV5-1
ASSITSGGLNEQF	TRBV2